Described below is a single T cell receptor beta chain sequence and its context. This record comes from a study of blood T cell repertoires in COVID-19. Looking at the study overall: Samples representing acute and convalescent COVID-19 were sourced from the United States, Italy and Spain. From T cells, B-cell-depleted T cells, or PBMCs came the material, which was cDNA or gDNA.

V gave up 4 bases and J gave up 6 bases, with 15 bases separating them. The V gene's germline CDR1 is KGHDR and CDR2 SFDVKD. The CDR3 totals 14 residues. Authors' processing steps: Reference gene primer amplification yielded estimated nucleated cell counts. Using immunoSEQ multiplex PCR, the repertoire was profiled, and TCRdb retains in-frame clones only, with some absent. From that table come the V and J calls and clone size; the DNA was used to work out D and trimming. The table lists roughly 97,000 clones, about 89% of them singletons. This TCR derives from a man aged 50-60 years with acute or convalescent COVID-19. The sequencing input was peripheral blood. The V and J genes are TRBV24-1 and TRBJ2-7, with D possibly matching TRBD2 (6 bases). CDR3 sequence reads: CATSDPGEAIEQYF. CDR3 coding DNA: TGTGCCACCAGTGACCCTGGGGAGGCCATCGAGCAGTACTTC.